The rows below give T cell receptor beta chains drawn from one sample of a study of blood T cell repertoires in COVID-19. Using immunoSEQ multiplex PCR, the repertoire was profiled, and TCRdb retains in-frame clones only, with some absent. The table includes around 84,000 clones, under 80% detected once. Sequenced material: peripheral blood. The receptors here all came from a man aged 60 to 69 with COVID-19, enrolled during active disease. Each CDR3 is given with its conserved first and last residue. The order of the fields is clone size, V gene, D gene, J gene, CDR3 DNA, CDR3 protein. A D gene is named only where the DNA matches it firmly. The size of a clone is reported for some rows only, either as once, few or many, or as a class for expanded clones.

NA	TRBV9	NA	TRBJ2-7	TGTGCCAGCAGCGCGCGGGACAGTACCCCCTACGAGCAGTACTTC	CASSARDSTPYEQYF
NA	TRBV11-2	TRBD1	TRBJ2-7	TGTGCCAGCAGCTTCACGGACAGGCCCTCCTCCTACGAGCAGTACTTC	CASSFTDRPSSYEQYF
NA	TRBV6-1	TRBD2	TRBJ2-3	TGTGCCAGCAGTGACCCGGGGGGGGGAGGAGCAGATACGCAGTATTTT	CASSDPGGGGADTQYF
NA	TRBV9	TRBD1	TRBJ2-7	TGTGCCAGCAGCCTCCGGGACAGAGAGTACGAGCAGTACTTC	CASSLRDREYEQYF
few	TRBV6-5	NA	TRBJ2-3	TGTGCCAGCAAGGCAACAGGGTTGCCAGATACGCAGTATTTT	CASKATGLPDTQYF
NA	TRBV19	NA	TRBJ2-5	TGTGCCAGTAGTGGACGGACAGCGGAGAAAACCCAGTACTTC	CASSGRTAEKTQYF
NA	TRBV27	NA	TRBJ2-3	TGTGCCAGCAGTTTATCGAGTTCCGGAGATACGCAGTATTTT	CASSLSSSGDTQYF
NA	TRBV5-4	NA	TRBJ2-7	TGTGCCAGCAGCTTGGACAACTACGAGCAGTACTTC	CASSLDNYEQYF
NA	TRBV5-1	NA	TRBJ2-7	TGCGCCAGCAGGCCGGGCAGGGAATACGAGCAGTACTTC	CASRPGREYEQYF
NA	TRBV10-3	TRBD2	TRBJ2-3	TGTGCCATCAGGCGGGGGGGGCCTGATACGCAGTATTTT	CAIRRGGPDTQYF
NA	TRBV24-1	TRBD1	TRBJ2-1	TGTGCCACCAGTGATCCGGGACAGGGGGCCAATGAGCAGTTCTTC	CATSDPGQGANEQFF
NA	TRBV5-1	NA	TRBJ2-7	TGCGCCAGCAGCTTGGTCGGGACAATGTTCTACGAGCAGTACTTC	CASSLVGTMFYEQYF
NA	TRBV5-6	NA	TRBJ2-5	TGTGCCAGCAGCTCGGCAGGGGCCTCGAATCAAGAGACCCAGTACTTC	CASSSAGASNQETQYF
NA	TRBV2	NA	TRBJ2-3	TGTGCCAGCAGCACGACACAAAGCACAGATACGCAGTATTTT	CASSTTQSTDTQYF
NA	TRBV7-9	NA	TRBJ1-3	TGTGCCAGCAGCCCCCAAAACACCATATATTTT	CASSPQNTIYF
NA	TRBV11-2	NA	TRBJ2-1	TGTGCCAGCAGCTTTGGCTTAAGGGGGAGCTCCTACAATGAGCAGTTCTTC	CASSFGLRGSSYNEQFF
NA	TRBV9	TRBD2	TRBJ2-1	TGTGCCAGCAGCGCACCTACTAGCGGGAGGGCCATTGAGCAGTTCTTC	CASSAPTSGRAIEQFF
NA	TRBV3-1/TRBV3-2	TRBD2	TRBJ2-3	TGTGCCAGCAGCCAAGATCGAATAGCGGGTATCACAGATACGCAGTATTTT	CASSQDRIAGITDTQYF
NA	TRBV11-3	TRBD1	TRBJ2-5	TGTGCCAGCAGCTTAGGCAGGGGGTCAGAGACCCAGTACTTC	CASSLGRGSETQYF
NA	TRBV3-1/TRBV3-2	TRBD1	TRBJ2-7	TGTGCCAGCAGCCAGGGTGACAGGGAGTTGTCGAGGACGTACTTC	CASSQGDRELSRTYF
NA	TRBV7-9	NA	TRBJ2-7	TGTGCCAGCAGCGCACGGGACACATCCTACGAGCAGTACTTC	CASSARDTSYEQYF
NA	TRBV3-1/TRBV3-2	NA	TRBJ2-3	TGTGCCAGCAGCCAATGGGCTCCCACAGATACGCAGTATTTT	CASSQWAPTDTQYF
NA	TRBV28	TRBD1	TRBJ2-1	TGTGCCAGCAGTTCTCCGGGACAGGGCTACAATGAGCAGTTCTTC	CASSSPGQGYNEQFF
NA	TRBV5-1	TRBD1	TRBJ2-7	TGCGCCAGCACCAGCAGGGGACAGGGGTCCTACGAGCAGTACTTC	CASTSRGQGSYEQYF
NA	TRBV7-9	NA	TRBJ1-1	TGTGCCAGCAGCACGCAGACAGGGAACACTGAAGCTTTCTTT	CASSTQTGNTEAFF
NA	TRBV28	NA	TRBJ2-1	TGTGCCAGCAGGGCAAAGAATGAGCAGTTCTTC	CASRAKNEQFF
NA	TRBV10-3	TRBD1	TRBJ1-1	TGTGCCATCAGCAATAACCAATTTCGACAGGGGAACCGTTTGGTGCGAGGGAACACTGAAGCTTTCTTT	CAISNNQFRQGNRLVRGNTEAFF
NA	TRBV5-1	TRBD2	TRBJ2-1	TGCGCCAGCAGCTTTAGCGGGAGCTCCTACAATGAGCAGTTCTTC	CASSFSGSSYNEQFF
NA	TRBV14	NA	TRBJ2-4	TGTGCCAGCAGCCAATCAGGACTCAAAAACATTCAGTACTTC	CASSQSGLKNIQYF